This record looks at one T cell receptor beta chain sequence and its context. Antigen specificity is unknown. The sample is drawn from a study of shared clonotypes between healthy human individuals. Study-wide points: Rarefaction exposed incomplete sorted-subset sequencing despite large depth. Donor scarcity curtailed the genetic and exposure-history diversity represented herein.

Profiled with immunoSEQ multiplex PCR; TCRdb holds only in-frame clones, not every one. The sample carries 2 million to 2.5 million clones, over 90% recorded once. Donors were Caucasian adults residing in Nashville, Tennessee, USA. The TCR sequence derives from a man aged 18 to 29 in good health. Some clones in this sample may be carry-over from other donors' samples. The source material was naive CD4+ T cells from PBMCs. Subset here: CD45RA+ positively selected.

CDR3 sequence (DNA): TGTGCCAGTAGTACCCCCCGCGGTCCGAACACCGGGGAGCTGTTTTTT. Amino acids: CASSTPRGPNTGELFF. The rearrangement uses TRBV19 and TRBJ2-2; D remains unclear. This CDR3 comprises 16 residues. Germline loops: CDR1 LNHDA, CDR2 SQIVND (reference sequence). Trimming removed 4 bases from V and 0 bases from J, with 12 bases in between.